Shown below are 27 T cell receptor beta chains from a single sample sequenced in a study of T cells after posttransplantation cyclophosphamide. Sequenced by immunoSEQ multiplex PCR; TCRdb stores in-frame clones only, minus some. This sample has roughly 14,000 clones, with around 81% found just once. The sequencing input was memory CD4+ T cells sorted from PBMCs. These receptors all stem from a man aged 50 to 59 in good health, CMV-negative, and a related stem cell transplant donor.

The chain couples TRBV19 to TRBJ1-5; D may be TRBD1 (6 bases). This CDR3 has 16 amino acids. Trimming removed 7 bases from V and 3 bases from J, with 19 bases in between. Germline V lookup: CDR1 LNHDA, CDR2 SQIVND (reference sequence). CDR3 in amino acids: CASTKNARGINQPQHF. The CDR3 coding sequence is TGTGCCAGTACAAAAAACGCCAGGGGAATCAATCAGCCCCAGCATTTT. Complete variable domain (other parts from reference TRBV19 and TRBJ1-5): DGGITQSPKYLFRKEGQNVTLSCEQNLNHDAMYWYRQDPGQGLRLIYYSQIVNDFQKGDIAEGYSVSREKKESFPLTVTSAQKNPTAFYLCASTKNARGINQPQHFGDGTRLSIL.

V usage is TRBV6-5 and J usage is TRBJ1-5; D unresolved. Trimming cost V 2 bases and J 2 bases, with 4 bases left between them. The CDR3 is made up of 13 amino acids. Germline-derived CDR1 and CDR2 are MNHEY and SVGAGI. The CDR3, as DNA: TGTGCCAGCAGTTACAGAGGCAATCAGCCCCAGCATTTT. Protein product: CASSYRGNQPQHF.

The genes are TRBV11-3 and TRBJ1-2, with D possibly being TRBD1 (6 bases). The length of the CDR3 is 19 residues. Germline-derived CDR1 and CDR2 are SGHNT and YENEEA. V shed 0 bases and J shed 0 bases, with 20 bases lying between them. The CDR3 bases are TGTGCCAGCAGCTTAGATAGGACCAGGGGTATTCAAGCTAACTATGGCTACACCTTC. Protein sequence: CASSLDRTRGIQANYGYTF.

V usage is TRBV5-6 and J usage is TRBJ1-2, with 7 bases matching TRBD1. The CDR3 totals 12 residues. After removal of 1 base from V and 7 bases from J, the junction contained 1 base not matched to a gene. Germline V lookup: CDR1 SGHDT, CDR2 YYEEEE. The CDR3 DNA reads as TGTGCCAGCAGCTTGTACAGGGGTGGCTACACCTTC. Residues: CASSLYRGGYTF. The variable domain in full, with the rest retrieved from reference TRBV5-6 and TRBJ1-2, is DAGVTQSPTHLIKTRGQQVTLRCSPKSGHDTVSWYQQALGQGPQFIFQYYEEEERQRGNFPDRFSGHQFPNYSSELNVNALLLGDSALYLCASSLYRGGYTFGSGTRLTVV.

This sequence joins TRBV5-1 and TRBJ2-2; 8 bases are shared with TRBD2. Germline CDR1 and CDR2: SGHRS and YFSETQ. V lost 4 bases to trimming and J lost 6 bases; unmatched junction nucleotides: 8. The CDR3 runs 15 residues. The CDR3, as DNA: TGCGCCAGCAGCGCGACTAGCGAAGTGGCCGGGGAGCTGTTTTTT. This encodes CASSATSEVAGELFF.

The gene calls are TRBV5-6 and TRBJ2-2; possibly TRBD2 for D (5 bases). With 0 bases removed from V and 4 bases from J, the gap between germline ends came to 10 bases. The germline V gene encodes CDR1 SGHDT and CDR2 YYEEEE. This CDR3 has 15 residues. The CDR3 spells CASSLVGVGTGELFF. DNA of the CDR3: TGTGCCAGCAGCTTGGTCGGGGTGGGCACCGGGGAGCTGTTTTTT.

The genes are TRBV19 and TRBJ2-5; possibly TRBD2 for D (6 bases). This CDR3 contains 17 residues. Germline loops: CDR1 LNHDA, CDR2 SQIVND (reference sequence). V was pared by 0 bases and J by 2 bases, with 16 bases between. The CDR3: CASSIDITAGYQETQYF. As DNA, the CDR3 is TGTGCCAGTAGTATAGATATTACTGCGGGATATCAAGAGACCCAGTACTTC.

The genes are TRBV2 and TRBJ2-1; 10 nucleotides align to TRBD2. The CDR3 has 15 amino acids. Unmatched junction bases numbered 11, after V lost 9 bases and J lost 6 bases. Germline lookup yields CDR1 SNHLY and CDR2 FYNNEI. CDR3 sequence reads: CARDLVLAGANEQFF. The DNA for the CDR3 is TGTGCCAGGGATTTGGTCCTAGCGGGAGCCAATGAGCAGTTCTTC.

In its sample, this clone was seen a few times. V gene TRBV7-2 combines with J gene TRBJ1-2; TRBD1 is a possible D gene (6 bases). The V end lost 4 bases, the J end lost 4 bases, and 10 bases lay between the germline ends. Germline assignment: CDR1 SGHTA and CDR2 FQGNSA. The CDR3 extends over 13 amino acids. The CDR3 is CASSSQGLYGYTF. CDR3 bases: TGTGCCAGCAGCTCACAGGGCCTCTATGGCTACACCTTC.

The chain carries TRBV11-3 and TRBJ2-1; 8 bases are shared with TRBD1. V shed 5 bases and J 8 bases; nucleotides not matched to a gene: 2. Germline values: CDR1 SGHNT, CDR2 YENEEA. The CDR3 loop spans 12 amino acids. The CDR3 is CASSPGGDEQFF. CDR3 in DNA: TGTGCCAGCAGCCCAGGGGGCGATGAGCAGTTCTTC. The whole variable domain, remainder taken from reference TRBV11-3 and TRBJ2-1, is EAGVVQSPRYKIIEKKQPVAFWCNPISGHNTLYWYLQNLGQGPELLIRYENEEAVDDSQLPKDRFSAERLKGVDSTLKIQPAELGDSAVYLCASSPGGDEQFFGPGTRLTVL.

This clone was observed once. The CDR3 here is CASSPTGTQYF. The CDR3 DNA reads as TGTGCCAGCAGCCCCACCGGTACGCAGTATTTT. The rearrangement joins TRBV2 to TRBJ2-3; D uncertain. Germline V lookup: CDR1 SNHLY, CDR2 FYNNEI. Trimming left V 6 bases short and J 8 bases short, with 9 bases between. CDR3 length: 11 amino acids.

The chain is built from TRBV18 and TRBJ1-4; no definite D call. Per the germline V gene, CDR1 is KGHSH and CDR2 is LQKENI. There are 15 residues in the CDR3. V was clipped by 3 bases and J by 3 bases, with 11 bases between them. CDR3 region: CASSPGAEANEKLFF. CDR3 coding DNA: TGTGCCAGCTCACCCGGCGCGGAGGCTAATGAAAAACTGTTTTTT.

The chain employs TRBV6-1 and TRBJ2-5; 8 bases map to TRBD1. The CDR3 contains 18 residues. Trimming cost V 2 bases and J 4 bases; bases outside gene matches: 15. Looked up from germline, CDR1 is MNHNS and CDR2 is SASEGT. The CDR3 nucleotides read TGTGCCAGCAGTGAATACCACCGGACAGGGAAGGTAGGAGAGACCCAGTACTTC. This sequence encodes CASSEYHRTGKVGETQYF.

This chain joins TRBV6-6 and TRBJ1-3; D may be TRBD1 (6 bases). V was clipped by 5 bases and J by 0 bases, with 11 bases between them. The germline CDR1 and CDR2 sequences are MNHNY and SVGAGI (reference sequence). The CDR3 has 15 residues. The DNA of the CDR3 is TGTGCCAGCAGTCCCACAGGGAACTCTGGAAACACCATATATTTT. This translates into CASSPTGNSGNTIYF.

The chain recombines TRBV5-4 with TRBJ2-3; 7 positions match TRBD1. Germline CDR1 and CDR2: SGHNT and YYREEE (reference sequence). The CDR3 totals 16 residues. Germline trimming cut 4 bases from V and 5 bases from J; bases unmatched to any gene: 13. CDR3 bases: TGTGCCAGCAGCCCAAATACAGGGGCCCGCGGAGATACGCAGTATTTT. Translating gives CASSPNTGARGDTQYF.

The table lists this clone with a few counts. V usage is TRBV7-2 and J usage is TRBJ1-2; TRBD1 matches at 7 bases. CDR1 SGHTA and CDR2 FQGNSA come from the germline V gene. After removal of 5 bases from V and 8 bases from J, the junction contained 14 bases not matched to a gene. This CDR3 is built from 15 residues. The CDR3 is CASSPRQGVGGGYTF. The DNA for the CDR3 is TGTGCCAGCAGCCCGAGACAGGGAGTAGGGGGGGGCTACACCTTC.

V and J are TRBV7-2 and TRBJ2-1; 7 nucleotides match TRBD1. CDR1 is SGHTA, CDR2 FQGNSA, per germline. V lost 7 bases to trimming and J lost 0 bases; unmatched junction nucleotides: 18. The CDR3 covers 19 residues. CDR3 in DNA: TGTGCCAGCAACAAGGGGGCAGGTAGGGCGACCCGCTCCTACAATGAGCAGTTCTTC. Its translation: CASNKGAGRATRSYNEQFF.

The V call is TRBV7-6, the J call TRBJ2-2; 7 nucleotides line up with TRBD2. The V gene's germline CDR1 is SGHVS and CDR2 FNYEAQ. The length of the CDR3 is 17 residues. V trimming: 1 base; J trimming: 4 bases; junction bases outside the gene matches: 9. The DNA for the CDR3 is TGTGCCAGCAGCTTAGTGGGCGGGAGAATCGGCACCGGGGAGCTGTTTTTT. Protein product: CASSLVGGRIGTGELFF.

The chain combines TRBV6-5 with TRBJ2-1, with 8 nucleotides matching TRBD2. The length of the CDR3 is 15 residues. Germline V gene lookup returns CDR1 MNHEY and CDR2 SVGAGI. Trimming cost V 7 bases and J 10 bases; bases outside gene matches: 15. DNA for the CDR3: TGTGCCAGCATTCCCTTGAGCGGGGGCCTCGGGGAGCAGTTCTTC. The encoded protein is CASIPLSGGLGEQFF.

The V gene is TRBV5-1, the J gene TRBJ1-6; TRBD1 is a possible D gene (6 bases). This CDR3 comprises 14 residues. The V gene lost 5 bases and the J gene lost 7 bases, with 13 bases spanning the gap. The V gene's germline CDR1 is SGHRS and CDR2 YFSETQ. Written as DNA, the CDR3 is TGCGCCAGCAGGGGGGCGATGGGGAATTCACCCCTCCACTTT. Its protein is CASRGAMGNSPLHF.

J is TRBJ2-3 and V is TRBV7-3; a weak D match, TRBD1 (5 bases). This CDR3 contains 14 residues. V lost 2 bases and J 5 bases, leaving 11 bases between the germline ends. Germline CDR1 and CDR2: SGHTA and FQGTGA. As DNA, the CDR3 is TGTGCCAGCAGCTTAGGACATCAGGGAGATACGCAGTATTTT. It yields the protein CASSLGHQGDTQYF.

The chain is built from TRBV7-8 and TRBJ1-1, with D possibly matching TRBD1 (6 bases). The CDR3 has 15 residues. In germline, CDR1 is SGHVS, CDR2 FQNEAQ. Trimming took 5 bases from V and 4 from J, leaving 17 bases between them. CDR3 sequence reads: CASSPGQSWGTEAFF. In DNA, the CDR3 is TGTGCCAGCAGCCCCGGACAGAGTTGGGGCACTGAAGCTTTCTTT.

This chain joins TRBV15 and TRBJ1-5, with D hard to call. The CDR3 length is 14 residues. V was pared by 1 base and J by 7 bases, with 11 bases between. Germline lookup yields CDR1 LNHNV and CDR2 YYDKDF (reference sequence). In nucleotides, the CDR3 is TGTGCCACCAGCAGAGGCGGCGGCGACCAGCCCCAGCATTTT. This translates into CATSRGGGDQPQHF.

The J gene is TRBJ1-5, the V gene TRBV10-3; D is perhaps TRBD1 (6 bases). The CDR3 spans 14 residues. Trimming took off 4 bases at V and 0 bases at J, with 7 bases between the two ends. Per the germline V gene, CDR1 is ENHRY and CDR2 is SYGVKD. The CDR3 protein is CAISGQDSNQPQHF. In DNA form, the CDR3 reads TGTGCCATCAGTGGACAGGATAGCAATCAGCCCCAGCATTTT.

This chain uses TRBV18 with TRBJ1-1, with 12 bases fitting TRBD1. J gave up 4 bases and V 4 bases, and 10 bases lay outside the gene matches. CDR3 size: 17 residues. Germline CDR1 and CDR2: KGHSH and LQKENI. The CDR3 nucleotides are TGTGCCAGCTCACGGGCCGGGACAGGGGGCTTAGGCACTGAAGCTTTCTTT. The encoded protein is CASSRAGTGGLGTEAFF.

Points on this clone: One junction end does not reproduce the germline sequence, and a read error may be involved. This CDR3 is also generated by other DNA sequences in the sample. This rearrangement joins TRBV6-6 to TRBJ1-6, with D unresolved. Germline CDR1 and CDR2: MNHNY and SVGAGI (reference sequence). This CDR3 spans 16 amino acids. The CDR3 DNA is TGTGCCAGCAGTTACCCTTATGAGTCACGCAATTCCCCCCTCCACTTT. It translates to CASSYPYESRNSPLHF.

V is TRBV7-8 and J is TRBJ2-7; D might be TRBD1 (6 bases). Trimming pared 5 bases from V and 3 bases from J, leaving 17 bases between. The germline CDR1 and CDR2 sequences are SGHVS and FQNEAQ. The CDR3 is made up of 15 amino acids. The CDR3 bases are TGTGCCAGCAGCCCCCTCCTGTCAGGGGACTACGAGCAGTACTTC. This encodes CASSPLLSGDYEQYF.